Presented here are 26 T cell receptor beta chains from one specimen sequenced in a study of T cell responses to AZD1222 COVID-19 vaccine. Using immunoSEQ multiplex PCR, the repertoire was profiled, and TCRdb retains in-frame clones only, with some absent. This table has about 190,000 clones, almost 95% appearing once. The material was peripheral blood, obtained on day 0 of AZD1222 vaccination. The origin of the receptors is an adult in good health.

The chain recombines TRBV9 with TRBJ2-1; D is unclear. CDR3 length: 15 amino acids. V lost 0 bases and J 0 bases, leaving 7 bases between the germline ends. Per germline, CDR1 SGDLS and CDR2 YYNGEE. CDR3 in amino acids: CASSVADLSYNEQFF. As DNA, the CDR3 is TGTGCCAGCAGCGTAGCTGATCTCTCCTACAATGAGCAGTTCTTC. The full variable domain, its missing parts supplied by reference TRBV9 and TRBJ2-1, is DSGVTQTPKHLITATGQRVTLRCSPRSGDLSVYWYQQSLDQGLQFLIQYYNGEERAKGNILERFSAQQFPDLHSELNLSSLELGDSALYFCASSVADLSYNEQFFGPGTRLTVL.

The chain carries TRBV19 and TRBJ1-3; D possibly corresponds to TRBD1 (6 bases). The CDR3 extends over 14 amino acids. The V end lost 6 bases, the J end lost 4 bases, and 13 bases lay between the germline ends. Germline values: CDR1 LNHDA, CDR2 SQIVND (reference sequence). CDR3 sequence: CASRTDSLGNTIYF. The DNA for the CDR3 is TGTGCCAGTAGAACGGACAGCTTGGGAAACACCATATATTTT.

The rearrangement links TRBV12-3 or TRBV12-4 to TRBJ2-5, with 7 bases fitting TRBD2. Trimming cost V 6 bases and J 5 bases; bases outside gene matches: 6. The CDR3 is made up of 13 amino acids. CDR3 coding DNA: TGTGCCAGCAGACCCCGGGGAGGGGAGACCCAGTACTTC. Translated, it gives CASRPRGGETQYF.

The chain combines TRBV30 with TRBJ1-1; D may be TRBD1 (6 bases). The CDR3 spans 13 residues. The ends were cut back, 0 bases at V and 1 base at J, with 6 bases in the middle. Per germline, CDR1 GTSNPN and CDR2 SVGIG (reference sequence). For the CDR3, the DNA is TGTGCCTGGAGTGTACAGGGGAACACTGAAGCTTTCTTT. As protein: CAWSVQGNTEAFF.

In this sample, this clone turned up once. J is TRBJ1-1 and V is TRBV19; D is perhaps TRBD1 (5 bases). The length of the CDR3 is 15 residues. Germline CDR1 LNHDA, CDR2 SQIVND (reference sequence). The V and J ends lost 7 bases and 1 base respectively, with 16 bases between them. Written as DNA, the CDR3 is TGTGCCAGTACCGCAATACAGGCGCAGAACACTGAAGCTTTCTTT. As protein: CASTAIQAQNTEAFF.

This chain joins TRBV4-1 and TRBJ2-7; 7 bases fit TRBD1. CDR3 length equals 14 residues. The ends lost 2 bases at V and 2 bases at J; junction bases unmatched: 3. CDR1 and CDR2 (germline): MGHRA, YSYEKL. CDR3 region: CASSQHGTAYEQYF. For the CDR3, the DNA is TGCGCCAGCAGCCAACATGGGACAGCCTACGAGCAGTACTTC.

V and J are TRBV7-3 and TRBJ2-1; D is perhaps TRBD2 (5 bases). V lost 2 bases and J 5 bases, leaving 7 bases between the germline ends. Germline CDR1 and CDR2: SGHTA and FQGTGA. The CDR3 runs 13 residues. CDR3 loop: CASSLDGNNEQFF. CDR3 nucleotides: TGTGCCAGCAGCTTAGACGGGAACAATGAGCAGTTCTTC. The entire variable domain, with the rest obtained from reference TRBV7-3 and TRBJ2-1, is as follows: GAGVSQTPSNKVTEKGKYVELRCDPISGHTALYWYRQSLGQGPEFLIYFQGTGAADDSGLPNDRFFAVRPEGSVSTLKIQRTERGDSAVYLCASSLDGNNEQFFGPGTRLTVL.

The CDR3 nucleotides are TGTGCCAGCAGTGAACGCAGGGTCCCTCAGCCCCAGCATTTT. Its protein product is CASSERRVPQPQHF. The rearrangement joins TRBV6-1 to TRBJ1-5, with D perhaps TRBD1 (5 bases). Germline loops: CDR1 MNHNS, CDR2 SASEGT. V lost 2 bases, J lost 6 bases, and 11 bases lay in between. The CDR3 totals 14 residues.

This chain links TRBV12-3 or TRBV12-4 with TRBJ1-1; unclear D gene. V gave up 7 bases and J gave up 4 bases, with 13 bases separating them. The CDR3 has 13 amino acids. DNA for the CDR3: TGTGCCAGCACCCAGTACGTTGGCACTGAAGCTTTCTTT. Protein: CASTQYVGTEAFF.

The V call is TRBV7-3, the J call TRBJ2-2; D uncertain. This CDR3 contains 14 residues. Germline V CDR1 and CDR2: SGHTA, FQGTGA. Trimming took 0 bases from V and 0 from J, leaving 2 bases between them. The CDR3 DNA sequence: TGTGCCAGCAGCTTAACAACGAACACCGGGGAGCTGTTTTTT. Translated, it gives CASSLTTNTGELFF. Full variable domain (rest looked up from reference TRBV7-3 and TRBJ2-2): GAGVSQTPSNKVTEKGKYVELRCDPISGHTALYWYRQSLGQGPEFLIYFQGTGAADDSGLPNDRFFAVRPEGSVSTLKIQRTERGDSAVYLCASSLTTNTGELFFGEGSRLTVL.

The rearrangement links TRBV9 to TRBJ1-2; weak D call: TRBD1 (5 bases). V was clipped by 4 bases and J by 2 bases, with 15 bases between them. The CDR3 covers 15 residues. Per germline, CDR1 SGDLS and CDR2 YYNGEE. The CDR3: CASSFSRDGNYGYTF. For the CDR3, the DNA is TGTGCCAGCAGCTTCAGTAGGGACGGAAACTATGGCTACACCTTC. Looking up the rest from reference TRBV9 and TRBJ1-2 gives the full variable domain: DSGVTQTPKHLITATGQRVTLRCSPRSGDLSVYWYQQSLDQGLQFLIQYYNGEERAKGNILERFSAQQFPDLHSELNLSSLELGDSALYFCASSFSRDGNYGYTFGSGTRLTVV.

The chain has TRBV10-3 and TRBJ1-2, with D tentatively TRBD1 (6 bases). V lost 3 bases and J lost 2, with 13 bases in between. Looked up from germline, CDR1 is ENHRY and CDR2 is SYGVKD. The CDR3 contains 15 residues. CDR3 in amino acids: CAISESQGGNYGYTF. In DNA form, the CDR3 reads TGTGCCATCAGTGAATCACAGGGAGGCAACTATGGCTACACCTTC.

This chain connects TRBV6-5 to TRBJ1-4; the D gene is possibly TRBD1 (5 bases). Germline assignment: CDR1 MNHEY and CDR2 SVGAGI. Trimming removed 0 bases at V and 11 bases at J, with 13 bases between. There are 14 residues in the CDR3. The CDR3 protein is CASSYSLQGGKLFF. The CDR3 bases are TGTGCCAGCAGTTACTCACTCCAGGGAGGGAAACTGTTTTTT.

The table lists this clone with a count of one. This sequence joins TRBV10-3 and TRBJ1-2; possibly TRBD1 for D (5 bases). The germline CDR1 and CDR2 sequences are ENHRY and SYGVKD. V lost 2 bases to trimming and J lost 3 bases, with 7 bases between them. CDR3 length: 13 amino acids. The CDR3: CAISEGGDYGYTF. For the CDR3, the DNA is TGTGCCATCAGTGAGGGGGGAGACTATGGCTACACCTTC.

J is TRBJ1-1 and V is TRBV3-1 (or the pseudogene TRBV3-2); 12 bases fit TRBD1. V dropped 4 bases and J dropped 1; count of bases not matched to a gene: 13. CDR1 and CDR2 from the germline V gene are LGHDT and YNNKEL (reference sequence). The CDR3 extends over 19 amino acids. The chain's CDR3 is CASSPWFRRDRGQNTEAFF. DNA for the CDR3: TGTGCCAGCAGCCCCTGGTTCCGCCGGGACAGGGGGCAGAACACTGAAGCTTTCTTT.

The gene calls are TRBV6-1 and TRBJ1-2; D gene ambiguous. The CDR3 loop spans 13 amino acids. Between the trimmed V and J ends, which lost 1 base and 8 bases, there was a span of 11 bases. Germline V gene data show CDR1 as MNHNS and CDR2 as SASEGT. The CDR3, as DNA: TGTGCCAGCAGTGAAGGGGGTACGTGGGGCTACACCTTC. Amino acids: CASSEGGTWGYTF.

The chain has TRBV7-2 and TRBJ1-1, with a possible D match to TRBD1 (5 bases). Trimming shortened V by 4 bases and J by 1 base, and 16 bases separated the two germline ends. The CDR3 totals 16 residues. Looked up from germline, CDR1 is SGHTA and CDR2 is FQGNSA. DNA for the CDR3: TGTGCCAGCAGCTCTACAAACCCGGGACGGAACACTGAAGCTTTCTTT. Translation: CASSSTNPGRNTEAFF.

This rearrangement joins TRBV6-6 to TRBJ1-1; D is unresolved. In germline, CDR1 is MNHNY, CDR2 SVGAGI (reference sequence). Trimming removed 0 bases at V and 5 bases at J, with 16 bases between. This CDR3 region has 16 residues. The CDR3 region has the DNA TGTGCCAGCAGTTACTCCGTAGAAACTAGAACAACTGAAGCTTTCTTT. Translated: CASSYSVETRTTEAFF.

This rearrangement joins TRBV27 to TRBJ1-1; D perhaps matches TRBD1 (6 bases). Germline lookup yields CDR1 MNHEY and CDR2 SMNVEV (reference sequence). The CDR3 totals 14 residues. V gave up 8 bases and J gave up 0 bases, with 13 bases separating them. CDR3 in amino acids: CASRGGGMNTEAFF. Here the CDR3 DNA reads TGTGCCAGCCGAGGGGGAGGGATGAACACTGAAGCTTTCTTT.

This sequence joins TRBV24-1 and TRBJ2-2; D may correspond to TRBD1 or TRBD2 (6 bases each). CDR3 length equals 16 residues. V was cut by 4 bases and J by 0 bases, with 11 bases left in between. CDR1 and CDR2 from the germline V gene are KGHDR and SFDVKD. The CDR3 DNA reads as TGTGCCACCAGTGACCGAAGGGGGGCGAACACCGGGGAGCTGTTTTTT. Translated: CATSDRRGANTGELFF.

J is TRBJ1-1 and V is TRBV2; the D is unclear. CDR3 length: 12 amino acids. V was pared by 5 bases and J by 6 bases, with 10 bases between. CDR1 SNHLY and CDR2 FYNNEI come from the germline V gene. The CDR3: CASSYSLPEAFF. The CDR3 region has the DNA TGTGCCAGCAGTTACAGCTTGCCTGAAGCTTTCTTT.

This chain links TRBV28 with TRBJ2-7; 9 bases agree with TRBD2. CDR1 MDHEN and CDR2 SYDVKM come from the germline V gene. The ends lost 5 bases at V and 2 bases at J; junction bases unmatched: 4. The CDR3 consists of 14 residues. Here the CDR3 DNA reads TGTGCCAGCAGTACGGCGGGGGGGGCCTACGAGCAGTACTTC. This translates into CASSTAGGAYEQYF.

V usage is TRBV29-1 and J usage is TRBJ1-1, with D unresolved. V was trimmed by 7 bases and J by 1 base, leaving 13 bases between them. CDR3 length equals 13 residues. Germline V lookup: CDR1 SQVTM, CDR2 ANQGSEA. The CDR3 DNA sequence: TGCAGCGCCGACCGTACACAGAACACTGAAGCTTTCTTT. Protein: CSADRTQNTEAFF.

The count of this clone is one. J is TRBJ2-7 and V is TRBV5-1; a weak D match, TRBD2 (6 bases). V shed 0 bases and J shed 7 bases, with 14 bases lying between them. CDR1 and CDR2 from the germline V gene are SGHRS and YFSETQ. CDR3 length: 14 residues. The CDR3 spells CASSLVTGGREQYF. The CDR3 nucleotides read TGCGCCAGCAGCTTGGTCACAGGTGGGAGGGAGCAGTACTTC.

This chain's CDR3 is CASSQDRGELFF. DNA of the CDR3: TGTGCCAGCAGCCAAGATCGTGGGGAGCTGTTTTTT. The rearrangement links TRBV3-1 (or the pseudogene TRBV3-2) to TRBJ2-2, with D uncertain. The CDR3 covers 12 residues. V was trimmed by 0 bases and J by 8 bases, leaving 4 bases between them. CDR1 is LGHDT and CDR2 is YNNKEL in the germline V gene (reference sequence).

The rearrangement uses TRBV30 and TRBJ1-5, with D unresolved. V shed 5 bases and J shed 3 bases, with 14 bases lying between them. CDR3 length: 14 amino acids. Per the germline V gene, CDR1 is GTSNPN and CDR2 is SVGIG (reference sequence). CDR3 nucleotides: TGTGCCTGGGGGCAGGAGCCTAACAATCAGCCCCAGCATTTT. This gives the protein CAWGQEPNNQPQHF.